Presented here are 23 T cell receptor beta chains from one specimen sequenced in a study of shared clonotypes between healthy human individuals. Profiled with immunoSEQ multiplex PCR; TCRdb holds only in-frame clones, not every one. Of some 2,100,000 clones in the sample, approximately 94% were seen once. Sequences were obtained from naive CD4+ T cells sorted from blood. Documented subset: CD45RA+ positively selected. The receptors here all came from a young man in good health.

The V call is TRBV6-9, the J call TRBJ1-5, with TRBD1 as a possible D gene (6 bases). The V gene lost 8 bases and the J gene lost 3 bases, with 17 bases spanning the gap. The CDR3 contains 15 residues. CDR1 MNHGY and CDR2 SVAAGI come from the germline V gene. The DNA for the CDR3 is TGTGCCAGCTGGTTAAACAGGGTTCTCAATCAGCCCCAGCATTTT. Translation: CASWLNRVLNQPQHF.

The rearrangement joins TRBV7-2 to TRBJ1-1; D call uncertain. This CDR3 is 14 amino acids long. Germline CDR1 is SGHTA and CDR2 is FQGNSA. V was pared by 4 bases and J by 3 bases, with 12 bases between. The chain's CDR3 is CASSYGRIYTEAFF. CDR3 coding DNA: TGTGCCAGCAGCTACGGACGGATATACACTGAAGCTTTCTTT.

The chain couples TRBV6-5 to TRBJ2-1; D is unclear. CDR3 length equals 13 residues. CDR1 is MNHEY and CDR2 is SVGAGI in the germline V gene. V gave up 6 bases and J gave up 14 bases, with 20 bases separating them. CDR3 sequence reads: CASSFLFGAGEFF. In DNA, the CDR3 is TGTGCCAGCAGCTTCCTTTTCGGTGCTGGTGAGTTCTTC.

The CDR3 DNA reads TGTGCCAGCAGCTCTCCTGGGGACAGGGTCACTGAAGCTTTCTTT. It yields the protein CASSSPGDRVTEAFF. V is TRBV5-4 and J is TRBJ1-1; 9 bases line up with TRBD1. CDR3 length: 15 amino acids. The germline gives CDR1 SGHNT, CDR2 YYREEE (reference sequence). After removal of 3 bases from V and 4 bases from J, the junction contained 7 bases not matched to a gene.

This chain uses TRBV13 with TRBJ2-1, with TRBD2 matching 8 bases. The ends lost 4 bases at V and 3 bases at J; junction bases unmatched: 8. The CDR3 covers 16 residues. In germline, CDR1 is PRHDT, CDR2 FYEKMQ (reference sequence). CDR3: CASSSLGSGIYNEQFF. CDR3 DNA: TGTGCCAGCAGCTCCTTAGGTAGCGGGATCTACAATGAGCAGTTCTTC.

The chain recombines TRBV9 with TRBJ2-2; 8 bases match TRBD2. There are 18 residues in the CDR3. CDR1 and CDR2 (germline): SGDLS, YYNGEE. After removal of 2 bases from V and 4 bases from J, the junction contained 13 bases not matched to a gene. For the CDR3, the DNA is TGTGCCAGCAGCGTTCTGACTAGCGCCCCGGCGGTCACCGGGGAGCTGTTTTTT. Translated, it gives CASSVLTSAPAVTGELFF.

The chain combines TRBV5-1 with TRBJ2-5; a weak D match, TRBD1 (6 bases). This CDR3 comprises 15 residues. With 4 bases removed from V and 4 bases from J, the gap between germline ends came to 17 bases. Germline V gene sequence: CDR1 SGHRS, CDR2 YFSETQ. For the CDR3, the DNA is TGCGCCAGCAGCCCCCTGACAGGCAATGTAGAGACCCAGTACTTC. This gives the protein CASSPLTGNVETQYF. The full variable domain, with the rest looked up from reference TRBV5-1 and TRBJ2-5, is KAGVTQTPRYLIKTRGQQVTLSCSPISGHRSVSWYQQTPGQGLQFLFEYFSETQRNKGNFPGRFSGRQFSNSRSEMNVSTLELGDSALYLCASSPLTGNVETQYFGPGTRLLVL.

The chain has TRBV6-1 and TRBJ1-5; D gene unclear. The V and J ends lost 0 bases and 7 bases respectively, with 19 bases between them. CDR1 MNHNS and CDR2 SASEGT come from the germline V gene. This CDR3 is 17 amino acids long. CDR3 in amino acids: CASSEATRPSTGQPQHF. The CDR3 region has the DNA TGTGCCAGCAGTGAAGCGACCAGGCCCTCCACGGGGCAGCCCCAGCATTTT.

Points on this clone: Different DNA sequences within this sample yield the same CDR3. The chain combines TRBV11-2 with TRBJ2-5, with TRBD2 identical over 12 bases. V lost 1 base to trimming and J lost 5 bases; unmatched junction nucleotides: 5. The CDR3 contains 16 residues. The germline V gene encodes CDR1 SGHAT and CDR2 FQNNGV. CDR3 sequence reads: CASSLGLAGGQETQYF. CDR3 coding DNA: TGTGCCAGCAGCTTAGGGCTAGCGGGGGGGCAGGAGACCCAGTACTTC.

J is TRBJ2-2 and V is TRBV4-3; 8 bases match TRBD2. The CDR3 is 21 amino acids. Germline V gene lookup returns CDR1 LGHNA and CDR2 YSLEER. With V trimmed by 0 bases and J by 6 bases, 21 bases remained unmatched. CDR3 sequence reads: CASSQDELTFMWREDSGELFF. The CDR3 DNA reads as TGCGCCAGCAGCCAAGATGAGCTAACGTTTATGTGGCGGGAGGATTCCGGGGAGCTGTTTTTT.

The chain links TRBV2 to TRBJ2-5; TRBD1 or TRBD2 may be the D gene (5 bases each). The CDR3 extends over 12 amino acids. CDR1 SNHLY and CDR2 FYNNEI come from the germline V gene. The V gene lost 7 bases and the J gene lost 5 bases, with 11 bases spanning the gap. The CDR3 region has the DNA TGTGCCAGCACCGAGGGACGGGAGACCCAGTACTTC. It translates to CASTEGRETQYF.

The count of this clone is one. The chain carries TRBV5-1 and TRBJ2-7, with D perhaps assigned TRBD1 or TRBD2 (5 bases each). The germline V gene has CDR1 SGHRS and CDR2 YFSETQ. V dropped 3 bases and J dropped 2 bases, with 9 bases sitting between them. The CDR3 is 13 amino acids. The CDR3 DNA reads TGCGCCAGCAGCTGGGACGGTACCTACGAGCAGTACTTC. Its protein product is CASSWDGTYEQYF.

CDR3 protein: CSVGTGLTSETQYF. The CDR3 DNA sequence: TGCAGCGTCGGGACAGGGTTAACCAGTGAGACCCAGTACTTC. The chain has TRBV29-1 and TRBJ2-5, with 9 bases lining up with TRBD1. V dropped 6 bases and J dropped 5; count of bases not matched to a gene: 10. The CDR3 has 14 amino acids. Germline lookup yields CDR1 SQVTM and CDR2 ANQGSEA.

Only a few counts were recorded for this clone. This rearrangement joins TRBV6-1 to TRBJ2-7, with 10 bases that match TRBD1. The CDR3 extends over 15 amino acids. V lost 1 base to trimming and J lost 9 bases; unmatched junction nucleotides: 9. Germline V lookup: CDR1 MNHNS, CDR2 SASEGT. The CDR3 sequence: CASSEDPGQGIGQYF. CDR3 DNA: TGTGCCAGCAGTGAAGATCCGGGACAGGGGATCGGGCAGTACTTC.

The chain employs TRBV29-1 and TRBJ2-1, with 12 bases lining up with TRBD2. Germline V gives CDR1 SQVTM, CDR2 ANQGSEA. The CDR3 contains 16 residues. V was clipped by 4 bases and J by 6 bases; unmatched bases: 10. CDR3 protein: CSVVASGRARGNEQFF. The CDR3 DNA sequence: TGCAGCGTTGTGGCTAGCGGGAGGGCGAGGGGCAATGAGCAGTTCTTC.

The rearrangement links TRBV4-3 to TRBJ1-5; weak D call: TRBD1 (5 bases). The CDR3 spans 13 residues. Trimming cost V 3 bases and J 4 bases, with 7 bases left between them. Germline CDR1 and CDR2: LGHNA and YSLEER. DNA for the CDR3: TGCGCCAGCAGCCAGGGGGATAATCAGCCCCAGCATTTT. Translation gives CASSQGDNQPQHF.

This clone was counted between two and nine times. The rearrangement links TRBV6-4 to TRBJ2-5, with D possibly TRBD1 on 6 matching bases. Trimming shortened V by 5 bases and J by 5 bases, and 12 bases separated the two germline ends. Per germline, CDR1 MRHNA and CDR2 SNTAGT. CDR3 length: 13 residues. DNA of the CDR3: TGTGCCAGCAGTACAGGGTCTGGGGAGACCCAGTACTTC. Its protein product is CASSTGSGETQYF.

Regarding this clone: Other nucleotide sequences in the sample specify the same CDR3. The V call is TRBV18, the J call TRBJ2-7; perhaps TRBD1 as D (5 bases). The V gene lost 3 bases and the J gene lost 2 bases, with 8 bases spanning the gap. Germline V gives CDR1 KGHSH, CDR2 LQKENI. The CDR3 is made up of 13 amino acids. The CDR3 spells CASSPDTTYEQYF. The DNA for the CDR3 is TGTGCCAGCTCACCGGACACCACCTACGAGCAGTACTTC.

This clone was detected once. This chain links TRBV11-2 with TRBJ2-7; D possibly corresponds to TRBD1 (6 bases). The CDR3 is 15 residues long. The V gene's germline CDR1 is SGHAT and CDR2 FQNNGV. Trimming stripped 5 bases from V and 2 bases from J, with 16 bases between. The CDR3: CASSPAWGQAYEQYF. The CDR3 region has the DNA TGTGCCAGCAGCCCCGCCTGGGGGCAGGCCTACGAGCAGTACTTC.

The J gene is TRBJ2-1, the V gene TRBV12-5, with 10 bases matching TRBD2. Trimming removed 2 bases from V and 7 bases from J; junction bases left unmatched: 5. CDR1 LGHNT and CDR2 FRNRAP come from the germline V gene. The CDR3 has 15 amino acids. The DNA of the CDR3 is TGTGCTAGTGGTTTGCCGCGACTAGCGGGTAATGAGCAGTTCTTC. Its translation: CASGLPRLAGNEQFF.

The chain employs TRBV5-6 and TRBJ2-5; 10 nucleotides line up with TRBD1. Trimming at V came to 6 bases and at J to 5 bases, leaving 7 bases not matched to a gene. Per germline, CDR1 SGHDT and CDR2 YYEEEE. The length of the CDR3 is 14 residues. The CDR3 coding sequence is TGTGCCAGCACCACCGGGACAGGGGCCGAGACCCAGTACTTC. This codes for CASTTGTGAETQYF.

Note on this clone: This specimen includes other DNA sequences encoding the same CDR3. The chain uses TRBV6-6 and TRBJ2-5, with D maybe TRBD2 (5 bases). The germline V gene has CDR1 MNHNY and CDR2 SVGAGI (reference sequence). CDR3 length: 14 residues. V was pared by 0 bases and J by 4 bases, with 9 bases between. CDR3 DNA: TGTGCCAGCAGTTACTCGCAAGGGAGAGAGACCCAGTACTTC. Its protein is CASSYSQGRETQYF.

This chain joins TRBV10-3 and TRBJ1-1; D uncertain. The CDR3 runs 15 residues. The V gene's germline CDR1 is ENHRY and CDR2 SYGVKD. V was trimmed by 1 base and J by 0 bases, leaving 9 bases between them. The CDR3, as DNA: TGTGCCATCAGTGAGTTTAGAGGAATGAACACTGAAGCTTTCTTT. It is translated as CAISEFRGMNTEAFF.